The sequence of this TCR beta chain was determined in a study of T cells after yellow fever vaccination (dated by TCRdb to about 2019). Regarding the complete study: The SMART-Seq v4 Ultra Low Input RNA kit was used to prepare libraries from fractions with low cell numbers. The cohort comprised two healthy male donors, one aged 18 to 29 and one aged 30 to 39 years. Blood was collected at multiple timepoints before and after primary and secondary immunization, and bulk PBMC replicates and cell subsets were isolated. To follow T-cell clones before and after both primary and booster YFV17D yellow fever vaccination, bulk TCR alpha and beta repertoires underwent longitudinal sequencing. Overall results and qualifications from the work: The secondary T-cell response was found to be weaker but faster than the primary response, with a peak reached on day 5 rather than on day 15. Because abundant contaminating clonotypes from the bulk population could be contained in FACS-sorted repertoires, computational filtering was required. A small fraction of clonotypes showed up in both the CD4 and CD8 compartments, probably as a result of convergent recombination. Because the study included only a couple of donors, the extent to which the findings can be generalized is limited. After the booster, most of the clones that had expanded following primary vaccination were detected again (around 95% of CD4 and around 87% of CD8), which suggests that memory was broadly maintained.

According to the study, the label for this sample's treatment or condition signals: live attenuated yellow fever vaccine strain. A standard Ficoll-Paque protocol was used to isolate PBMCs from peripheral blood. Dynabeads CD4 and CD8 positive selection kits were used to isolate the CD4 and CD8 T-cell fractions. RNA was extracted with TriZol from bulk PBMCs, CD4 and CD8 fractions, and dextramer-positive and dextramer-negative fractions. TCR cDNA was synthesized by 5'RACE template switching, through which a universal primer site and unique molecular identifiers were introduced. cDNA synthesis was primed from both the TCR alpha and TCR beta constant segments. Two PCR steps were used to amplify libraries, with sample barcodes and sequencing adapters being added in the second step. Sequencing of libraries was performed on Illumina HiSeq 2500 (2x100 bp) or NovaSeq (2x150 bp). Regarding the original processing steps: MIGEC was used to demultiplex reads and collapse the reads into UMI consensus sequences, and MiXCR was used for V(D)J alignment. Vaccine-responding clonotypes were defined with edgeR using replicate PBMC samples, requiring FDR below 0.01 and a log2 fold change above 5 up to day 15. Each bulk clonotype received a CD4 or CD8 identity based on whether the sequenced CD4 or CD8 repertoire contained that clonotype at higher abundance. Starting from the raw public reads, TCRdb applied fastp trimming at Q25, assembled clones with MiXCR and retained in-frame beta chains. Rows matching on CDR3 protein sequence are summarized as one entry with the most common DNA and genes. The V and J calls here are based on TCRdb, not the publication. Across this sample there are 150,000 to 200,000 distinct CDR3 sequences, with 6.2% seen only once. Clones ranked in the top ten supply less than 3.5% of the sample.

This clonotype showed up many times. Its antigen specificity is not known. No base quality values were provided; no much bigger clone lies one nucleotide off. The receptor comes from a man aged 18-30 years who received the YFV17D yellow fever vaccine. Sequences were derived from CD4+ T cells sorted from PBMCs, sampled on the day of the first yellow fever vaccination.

The DNA sequence is as follows: TGTGCCAGCTGGACGCTAGCTAACTATGGCTACACCTTC. Its protein product is CASWTLANYGYTF. The sequence links TRBV6-2 or TRBV6-3 to TRBJ1-2; the D gene assignment is ambiguous. V loses 8 bases of germline sequence and J loses 0 bases, and the interval between the two ends is 10 bases. Via the germline V gene, CDR1 is MNHEY and CDR2 SVGEGT. From its cysteine to its phenylalanine, the CDR3 spans 13 amino acids. Solely the CDR3 DNA is kept, with 39 bases framed from the first base.